One TCR beta chain is described in this entry. The data were obtained in a study of technical replicates of blood from a few donors. Trimming removed 0 bases from V and 0 bases from J, with 9 bases in between. The length of the CDR3 is 15 residues. Germline loops: CDR1 SGHRS, CDR2 YFSETQ. Data came from immunoSEQ multiplex PCR; TCRdb stores just in-frame clones and leaves some out. Seen here are around 80,000 clones, roughly 93% observed once, and the top ten hold roughly 0.23%. The source is a human donor in good health. The sequenced sample was T cells isolated from PBMCs. The rearrangement joins TRBV5-1 to TRBJ1-1; D is perhaps TRBD1 (6 bases). CDR3: CASSLGQGMNTEAFF. CDR3 bases: TGCGCCAGCAGCTTGGGGCAGGGGATGAACACTGAAGCTTTCTTT.